This T cell receptor (beta chain) was recorded in a study of early T cells in non-severe SARS-CoV-2 infection. As for the study in general: RNA in bulk from unsorted whole blood was sequenced, and chains were unpaired.

This clonotype was recorded many times. The CDR3 is 17 amino acids. J gave up 0 bases and V 1 base, and 7 bases lay outside the gene matches. The V gene's germline CDR1 is SGHVS and CDR2 FNYEAQ. Individually, cDNA molecules had unique molecular identifiers attached to them. TCRdb used MiXCR to reprocess the 5' RACE reads, holding one entry per CDR3 protein. The profile shows approximately 68,000 distinct CDR3 sequences, around a tenth of them singletons. The sequences come from whole blood, collected at baseline. The sequence was collected from an adult who was a healthcare worker with PCR-confirmed SARS-CoV-2 infection or an uninfected control (not recorded which). V usage is TRBV7-6 and J usage is TRBJ1-1; 8 bases align to TRBD1. For the CDR3, the DNA is TGTGCCAGCAGCTTAGTTGGGACAGGAGTAATGAACACTGAAGCTTTCTTT. This gives the protein CASSLVGTGVMNTEAFF.